This entry describes one TCR beta chain. What it binds is not known. Specified treatment: about 20 received Ad26.COV2.S at low or high dose, single or two shots; 5 received placebo; per-sample allocation not given. Sampling was performed 63 days after the first vaccine or placebo injection. An Ad26 vector carrying the Wuhan-strain SARS-CoV-2 spike served as the vaccine. These data are taken from a study of Ad26.COV2.S vaccination and SARS-CoV-2 variants. Findings and caveats of the study: Vaccinees and placebo recipients showed similar non-spike TCR breadth.

The method was immunoSEQ multiplex PCR; TCRdb's version includes in-frame clones alone and lacks a portion of them. In the table there are roughly 380,000 clones, roughly 90% of which are singletons. The sequence was collected from a person aged 18 to 65 who received the Ad26.COV2.S COVID-19 vaccine or a placebo. The input for sequencing was peripheral blood, taken in a trial of Ad26.COV2.S vaccine versus placebo.

Here the CDR3 reads CASSYSEGRDSPLHF. CDR3 nucleotides: TGTGCCAGCAGTTACTCCGAGGGCAGGGATTCACCCCTCCACTTT. The V gene is TRBV6-2 or TRBV6-3, the J gene TRBJ1-6, with D tentatively TRBD1 (5 bases). Germline CDR1 MNHEY, CDR2 SVGEGT. The CDR3 sequence is 15 residues long. V shed 0 bases and J shed 8 bases, with 11 bases lying between them.